This TCR beta chain emerged from a study of cytomegalovirus exposure and HLA in healthy donors. Study-level results: The study carried out a later analysis of TCR beta sequences. It associated approximately 15,000 of them with specific HLA alleles at a false discovery rate of 0.05.

This CDR3 is built from 15 residues. The germline CDR1 and CDR2 sequences are SNHLY and FYNNEI. The J segment lost 4 bases and the V segment lost 10 bases, leaving 11 bases of the junction unmatched. As for this clone: Its antigen is unknown.

Primers: 60 Vbeta forward and 13 Jbeta reverse. Some clones are missing from TCRdb's copy, which holds only in-frame ones; the method was immunoSEQ multiplex PCR. The data show about 93,000 clones, with around 84% seen just once and less than 3.5% held by the top ten. The sample consisted of PBMCs. This chain joins TRBV2 and TRBJ2-3; 10 bases fit TRBD1. The clonotype comes from a woman aged 40 to 49 in good health and CMV-seronegative. In DNA form, the CDR3 reads TGTGCCACCTCAGACCGGGACAGGGGTCCAGATACGCAGTATTTT. Amino acid sequence: CATSDRDRGPDTQYF.